One sample yielded the 26 T cell receptor beta chains listed below, sequenced in a study of blood T cells in healthy people across ages. A second PCR of 7 to 11 cycles used a sample-barcoded 5' primer and a J-beta primer mix. Using its own MiXCR run on the 5' RACE reads, TCRdb lists one record per CDR3 protein. The sample contains over 600,000 distinct CDR3 sequences, under 25% of which appear only once. Material: blood. Receptors originate from a man between 65 and 79 years old in good health.

The chain combines TRBV29-1 with TRBJ2-5; D not resolved. The J call may be incorrect, as the DNA end agrees better with TRBJ2-7. Germline assignment: CDR1 SQVTM and CDR2 ANQGSEA. The CDR3 totals 12 residues. The CDR3 nucleotides are TGCAGCGTCACAGCAGGCGGTAACGAGCAGTACTTC. This codes for CSVTAGGNEQYF.

The chain has TRBV9 and TRBJ2-7; D possibly corresponds to TRBD1 (6 bases). Trimming took 4 bases from V and 7 from J, leaving 24 bases between them. Germline V gives CDR1 SGDLS, CDR2 YYNGEE. The CDR3 is 16 residues long. CDR3 nucleotides: TGTGCCAGCAGCCCCCGGGCCTCTCAGGGGTCGGGGGAGCAGTACTTC. Translating gives CASSPRASQGSGEQYF.

The J gene is TRBJ2-5, the V gene TRBV6-5, with 7 bases identical to TRBD1. The end of the DNA is better explained by TRBJ2-7, so the J call may be wrong. This CDR3 has 15 residues. Germline V lookup: CDR1 MNHEY, CDR2 SVGAGI. The CDR3 loop reads CASSYEPGQLYEQYF. CDR3 sequence (DNA): TGTGCCAGCAGTTACGAGCCGGGACAGCTCTACGAGCAGTACTTC.

As to this clonotype: At one end the junction does not follow the germline gene, possibly because of a read error. This CDR3 is CASSSGGAEAFF. The CDR3 nucleotides are TGCGCCAGCAGCTCTGGGGGGGCTGAGGCTTTCTTT. The chain carries TRBV5-1 and TRBJ1-1, with D tentatively TRBD1 (6 bases). Germline assignment: CDR1 SGHRS and CDR2 YFSETQ. This CDR3 contains 12 residues. The full variable domain, its missing parts supplied by reference TRBV5-1 and TRBJ1-1, is KAGVTQTPRYLIKTRGQQVTLSCSPISGHRSVSWYQQTPGQGLQFLFEYFSETQRNKGNFPGRFSGRQFSNSRSEMNVSTLELGDSALYLCASSSGGAEAFFGQGTRLTVV.

This clonotype was counted only a few times. The rearrangement joins TRBV6-5 to TRBJ2-5, with 7 bases lining up with TRBD1. The J call could be wrong; TRBJ2-7 is a better fit for the DNA end. CDR3 length equals 13 residues. CDR1 and CDR2 (germline): MNHEY, SVGAGI. CDR3 loop: CASTSGQHYEQYF. For the CDR3, the DNA is TGTGCCAGCACCTCGGGACAGCACTACGAGCAGTACTTC.

The genes are TRBV5-1 and TRBJ2-3; 12 bases line up with TRBD2. The junction had 3 bases not matched to a gene; V was cut back by 1 base and J by 6 bases. The CDR3 covers 15 residues. Germline-derived CDR1 and CDR2 are SGHRS and YFSETQ. CDR3 in DNA: TGCGCCAGCAGCTTGCGGACTAGCGGGAAGGATACGCAGTATTTT. As protein: CASSLRTSGKDTQYF.

V and J are TRBV9 and TRBJ2-2; 11 nucleotides line up with TRBD2. This CDR3 has 16 amino acids. Germline V CDR1 and CDR2: SGDLS, YYNGEE. J was trimmed by 8 bases and V by 3 bases; bases with no gene match: 9. The CDR3: CASSARSLAGAGELFF. CDR3 nucleotides: TGTGCCAGCAGCGCCAGGTCACTAGCGGGAGCTGGGGAGCTGTTTTTT.

The chain has TRBV5-1 and TRBJ2-1; 11 bases line up with TRBD1. Germline V gene lookup returns CDR1 SGHRS and CDR2 YFSETQ. There are 14 residues in the CDR3. The J segment lost 8 bases and the V segment lost 3 bases, leaving 4 bases of the junction unmatched. As DNA, the CDR3 is TGCGCCAGCAGCTCTCGGACAGGGGGCGATGAGCAGTTCTTC. Protein product: CASSSRTGGDEQFF. The full variable domain, completed using reference TRBV5-1 and TRBJ2-1, is KAGVTQTPRYLIKTRGQQVTLSCSPISGHRSVSWYQQTPGQGLQFLFEYFSETQRNKGNFPGRFSGRQFSNSRSEMNVSTLELGDSALYLCASSSRTGGDEQFFGPGTRLTVL.

V gene TRBV18 combines with J gene TRBJ2-7; D gene ambiguous. This CDR3 comprises 15 residues. Germline CDR1 and CDR2: KGHSH and LQKENI. With 0 bases removed from V and 1 base from J, the gap between germline ends came to 10 bases. The CDR3 is CASSPPTLRSYEQYF. The CDR3, as DNA: TGTGCCAGCTCACCACCGACATTGCGGTCCTACGAGCAGTACTTC.

This clonotype was detected many times. CDR3 in DNA: TGCAGTGCGCTACTAGCGGGAGGTCGGTACGAGCAGTACTTC. The encoded protein is CSALLAGGRYEQYF. The J gene is TRBJ2-7, the V gene TRBV20-1; the match to TRBD2 covers 12 bases. The trim removed 6 bases at V and 4 bases at J, leaving 7 bases unmatched. This CDR3 is 14 amino acids long. Looked up from germline, CDR1 is DFQATT and CDR2 is SNEGSKA (reference sequence).

The chain is built from TRBV4-1 and TRBJ2-5; 9 bases fit TRBD2. The end of the DNA aligns better with TRBJ2-7, so the J call may be wrong. Germline CDR1 MGHRA, CDR2 YSYEKL. The CDR3 sequence is 14 residues long. The CDR3 region has the DNA TGCGCCAGCAGCCAAGCTCTAGCGGGAAACGAGCAGTACTTC. Protein product: CASSQALAGNEQYF.

This clonotype appeared a few times. This sequence joins TRBV5-1 and TRBJ2-5, with D maybe TRBD1 (6 bases). The J call may not be correct, given that the DNA end is closer to TRBJ2-1. Looked up from germline, CDR1 is SGHRS and CDR2 is YFSETQ. The CDR3 runs to 15 residues. CDR3 region: CASSLALGRGHGQFF. DNA of the CDR3: TGCGCCAGCAGCTTGGCCCTCGGCAGGGGTCATGGGCAGTTCTTC.

This clonotype was seen more than once but under ten times. This rearrangement joins TRBV18 to TRBJ2-1; D is ambiguous. Trimming pared 3 bases from V and 0 bases from J, leaving 9 bases between. This CDR3 is 15 amino acids long. CDR1 and CDR2 from the germline V gene are KGHSH and LQKENI. Written as DNA, the CDR3 is TGTGCCAGCTCACCGGGGATGGGCTCCTACAATGAGCAGTTCTTC. Its translation is CASSPGMGSYNEQFF. The full variable domain, with the rest looked up from reference TRBV18 and TRBJ2-1, is NAGVMQNPRHLVRRRGQEARLRCSPMKGHSHVYWYRQLPEEGLKFMVYLQKENIIDESGMPKERFSAEFPKEGPSILRIQQVVRGDSAAYFCASSPGMGSYNEQFFGPGTRLTVL.

This clonotype occurred a few times. This sequence joins TRBV6-2 or TRBV6-3 and TRBJ2-1; 11 nucleotides match TRBD1. Per the germline V gene, CDR1 is MNHEY and CDR2 is SVGEGT. The length of the CDR3 is 17 residues. Trimming at V came to 5 bases and at J to 7 bases, leaving 13 bases not matched to a gene. CDR3 bases: TGTGCCAGCAGTGCCGCCCCCGGGACAGGGGGTAGGAATGAGCAGTTCTTC. Its translation: CASSAAPGTGGRNEQFF.

This clonotype was seen only a few times. V and J are TRBV11-3 and TRBJ2-5; weak D call: TRBD2 (6 bases). Germline V gene sequence: CDR1 SGHNT, CDR2 YENEEA. The V and J ends lost 1 base and 5 bases respectively, with 14 bases between them. There are 15 residues in the CDR3. CDR3 region: CASSLGYGGVETQYF. For the CDR3, the DNA is TGTGCCAGCAGCTTAGGATATGGAGGGGTGGAGACCCAGTACTTC.

The sample holds a few counts of this clonotype. The chain uses TRBV6-2 or TRBV6-3 and TRBJ1-5; no clear D gene. The CDR3 has 13 amino acids. The ends were cut back, 6 bases at V and 5 bases at J, with 11 bases in the middle. CDR1 is MNHEY, CDR2 SVGEGT, per germline. CDR3: CASSNSAHQPQHF. CDR3 bases: TGTGCCAGCAGCAACAGTGCACATCAGCCCCAGCATTTT.

This clonotype occurred many times. This chain uses TRBV5-1 with TRBJ2-5, with D maybe TRBD2 (6 bases). Trimming took 5 bases from V and 3 from J, leaving 17 bases between them. Germline CDR1 SGHRS, CDR2 YFSETQ. This CDR3 is built from 15 residues. CDR3 region: CASRQLGLEKETQYF. The DNA of the CDR3 is TGCGCCAGCAGACAACTGGGACTGGAAAAAGAGACCCAGTACTTC.

In this sample, this clonotype turned up a few times. The chain has TRBV20-1 and TRBJ2-7; a possible D gene is TRBD2 (6 bases). The V and J ends lost 5 bases and 2 bases respectively, with 16 bases between them. The CDR3 has 14 residues. The germline V gene has CDR1 DFQATT and CDR2 SNEGSKA (reference sequence). The CDR3 DNA sequence: TGCAGTGCTCCTGGAGGGTCTTCCGCCTACGAGCAGTACTTC. Translating gives CSAPGGSSAYEQYF.

The V gene is TRBV7-2, the J gene TRBJ1-1; the D gene is possibly TRBD1 (5 bases). This CDR3 region has 14 residues. Germline CDR1 and CDR2: SGHTA and FQGNSA. V lost 5 bases to trimming and J lost 1 base, with 11 bases between them. The CDR3 sequence is CASSKGVTNTEAFF. DNA for the CDR3: TGTGCCAGCAGCAAAGGGGTGACGAACACTGAAGCTTTCTTT.

This clonotype was counted between two and nine times. This chain links TRBV3-1 with TRBJ2-3; D not certain. The germline gives CDR1 LGHDT, CDR2 YNNKEL (reference sequence). V was trimmed by 2 bases and J by 2 bases, leaving 5 bases between them. The CDR3 is made up of 13 amino acids. In DNA form, the CDR3 reads TGTGCCAGCAGCCAACCCTCCACAGATACGCAGTATTTT. It specifies CASSQPSTDTQYF.

This clonotype was picked up a small number of times. This chain uses TRBV7-9 with TRBJ1-6, with D tentatively TRBD1 (6 bases). V lost 8 bases to trimming and J lost 13 bases, with 18 bases between them. The CDR3 consists of 13 residues. Germline lookup yields CDR1 SEHNR and CDR2 FQNEAQ (reference sequence). CDR3 nucleotide sequence: TGTGCCAGCCACATGGGGGCGGCAGGCCCCCTCCACTTT. It is translated as CASHMGAAGPLHF.

Only a few counts were recorded for this clonotype. The chain's CDR3 is CASSLVVGGTYEQYF. CDR3 nucleotide sequence: TGCGCCAGCAGCTTGGTTGTAGGGGGTACCTACGAGCAGTACTTC. V gene TRBV5-1 combines with J gene TRBJ2-5, with D perhaps TRBD1 (6 bases). The tail of the sequence fits TRBJ2-7 better, so the J call may be wrong. Germline loops: CDR1 SGHRS, CDR2 YFSETQ. CDR3 size: 15 residues.

This clonotype was counted only a few times. V and J are TRBV7-9 and TRBJ2-7, with D possibly TRBD2 on 6 matching bases. The CDR3 sequence is 14 residues long. The V gene's germline CDR1 is SEHNR and CDR2 FQNEAQ (reference sequence). Trimming shortened V by 3 bases and J by 2 bases, and 11 bases separated the two germline ends. The CDR3 loop reads CASSLGLSPYEQYF. The CDR3 nucleotides read TGTGCCAGCAGCTTGGGACTTTCCCCCTACGAGCAGTACTTC.

V gene TRBV6-2 or TRBV6-3 combines with J gene TRBJ2-4, with D possibly being TRBD2 (7 bases). The V gene lost 0 bases and the J gene lost 7 bases, with 16 bases spanning the gap. The CDR3 is 16 amino acids. The germline V gene encodes CDR1 MNHEY and CDR2 SVGEGT. The DNA of the CDR3 is TGTGCCAGCAGTTACTCCCAAACTGGGAGGGGGAACATTCAGTACTTC. Translation: CASSYSQTGRGNIQYF.

This clonotype was seen a handful of times. The chain has TRBV20-1 and TRBJ2-7, with TRBD2 matching over 9 bases. Germline V CDR1 and CDR2: DFQATT, SNEGSKA (reference sequence). CDR3 length: 12 amino acids. The V and J ends lost 6 bases and 8 bases, in that order; junction bases with no gene match: 8. The CDR3: CSASSGSPKQYF. Written as DNA, the CDR3 is TGCAGTGCCAGTAGCGGGAGCCCCAAGCAGTACTTC.

V is TRBV7-2 and J is TRBJ2-5, with D tentatively TRBD2 (6 bases). Trimming removed 3 bases from V and 5 bases from J, with 16 bases in between. Germline V CDR1 and CDR2: SGHTA, FQGNSA. The CDR3 contains 15 residues. The DNA of the CDR3 is TGTGCCAGCAGCTTCGGAGGGACGAACGGGGAGACCCAGTACTTC. This sequence encodes CASSFGGTNGETQYF.